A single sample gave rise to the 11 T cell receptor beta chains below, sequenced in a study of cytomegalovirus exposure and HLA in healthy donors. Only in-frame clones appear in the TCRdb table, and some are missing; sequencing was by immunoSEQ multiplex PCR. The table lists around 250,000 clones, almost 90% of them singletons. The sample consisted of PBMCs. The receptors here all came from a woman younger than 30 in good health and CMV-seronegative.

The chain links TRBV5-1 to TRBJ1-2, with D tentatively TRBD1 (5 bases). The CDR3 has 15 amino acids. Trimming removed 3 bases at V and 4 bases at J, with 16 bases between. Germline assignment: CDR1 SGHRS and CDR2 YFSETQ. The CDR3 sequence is CASSWGQEGIYGYTF. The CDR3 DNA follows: TGCGCCAGCAGCTGGGGCCAGGAGGGGATCTATGGCTACACCTTC.

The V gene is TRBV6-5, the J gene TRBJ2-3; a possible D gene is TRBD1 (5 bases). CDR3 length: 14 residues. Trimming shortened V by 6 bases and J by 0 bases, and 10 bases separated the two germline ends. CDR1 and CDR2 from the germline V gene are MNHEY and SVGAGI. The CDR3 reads CASSPTGSTDTQYF. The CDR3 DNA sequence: TGTGCCAGCAGCCCAACAGGAAGCACAGATACGCAGTATTTT.

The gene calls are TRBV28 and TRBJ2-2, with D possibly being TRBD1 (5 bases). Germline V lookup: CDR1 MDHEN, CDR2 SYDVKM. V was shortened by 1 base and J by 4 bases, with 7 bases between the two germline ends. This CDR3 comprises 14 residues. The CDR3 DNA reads TGTGCCAGCAGTTTATCCCAGGGCACCGGGGAGCTGTTTTTT. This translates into CASSLSQGTGELFF.

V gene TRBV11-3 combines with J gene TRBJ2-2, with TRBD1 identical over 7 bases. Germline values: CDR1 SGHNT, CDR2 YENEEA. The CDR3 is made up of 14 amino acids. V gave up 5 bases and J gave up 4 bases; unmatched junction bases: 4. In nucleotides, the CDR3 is TGTGCCAGCAGCCTGACAGGGCGCACCGGGGAGCTGTTTTTT. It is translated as CASSLTGRTGELFF.

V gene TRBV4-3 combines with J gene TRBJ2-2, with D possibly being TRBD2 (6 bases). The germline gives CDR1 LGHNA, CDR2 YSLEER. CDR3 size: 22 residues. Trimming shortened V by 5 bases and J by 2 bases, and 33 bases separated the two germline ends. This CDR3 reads CASSSLRALAKEQDSNTGELFF. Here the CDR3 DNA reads TGCGCCAGCAGCTCCCTCAGGGCACTAGCAAAGGAACAAGACTCAAACACCGGGGAGCTGTTTTTT.

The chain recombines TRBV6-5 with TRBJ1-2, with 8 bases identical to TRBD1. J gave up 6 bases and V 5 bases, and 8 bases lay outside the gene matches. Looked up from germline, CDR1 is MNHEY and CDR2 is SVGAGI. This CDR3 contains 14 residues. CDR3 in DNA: TGTGCCAGCAGTGAACGGACAGGGATAGATGGCTACACCTTC. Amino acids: CASSERTGIDGYTF.

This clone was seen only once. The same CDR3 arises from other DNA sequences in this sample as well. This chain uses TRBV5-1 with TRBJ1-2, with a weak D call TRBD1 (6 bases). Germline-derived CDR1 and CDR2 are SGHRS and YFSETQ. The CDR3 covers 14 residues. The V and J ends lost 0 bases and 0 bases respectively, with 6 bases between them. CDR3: CASSLDRANYGYTF. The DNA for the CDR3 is TGCGCCAGCAGCTTGGACAGGGCTAACTATGGCTACACCTTC.

DNA of the CDR3: TGTGCCAGCAGCTTTGACAGGATTTCCTACGAGCAGTACTTC. Its translation: CASSFDRISYEQYF. V is TRBV7-9 and J is TRBJ2-7, with D perhaps matching TRBD1 (6 bases). This CDR3 is built from 14 residues. Trimming stripped 3 bases from V and 1 base from J, with 10 bases between. Germline CDR1 and CDR2: SEHNR and FQNEAQ (reference sequence).

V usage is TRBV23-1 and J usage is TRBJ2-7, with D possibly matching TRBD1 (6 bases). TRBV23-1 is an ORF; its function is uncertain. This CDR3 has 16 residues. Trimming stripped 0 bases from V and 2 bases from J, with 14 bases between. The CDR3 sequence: CASSQSIGQIAYEQYV. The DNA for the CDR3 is TGCGCCAGCAGTCAATCAATAGGACAGATCGCCTACGAGCAGTACGTC.

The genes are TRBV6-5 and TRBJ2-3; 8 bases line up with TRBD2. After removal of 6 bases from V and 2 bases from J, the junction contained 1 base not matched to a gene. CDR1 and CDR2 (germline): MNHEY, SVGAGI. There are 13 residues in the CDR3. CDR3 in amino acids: CASSGGATDTQYF. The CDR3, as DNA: TGTGCCAGCAGCGGGGGGGCCACAGATACGCAGTATTTT.

CDR3 bases: TGTGCCAGTAGTATAATACAGGGTAATTCACCCCTCCACTTT. Translated: CASSIIQGNSPLHF. V and J are TRBV19 and TRBJ1-6, with D tentatively TRBD1 (6 bases). Trimming pared 2 bases from V and 6 bases from J, leaving 8 bases between. From germline, CDR1 is LNHDA and CDR2 SQIVND (reference sequence). This CDR3 has 14 amino acids.